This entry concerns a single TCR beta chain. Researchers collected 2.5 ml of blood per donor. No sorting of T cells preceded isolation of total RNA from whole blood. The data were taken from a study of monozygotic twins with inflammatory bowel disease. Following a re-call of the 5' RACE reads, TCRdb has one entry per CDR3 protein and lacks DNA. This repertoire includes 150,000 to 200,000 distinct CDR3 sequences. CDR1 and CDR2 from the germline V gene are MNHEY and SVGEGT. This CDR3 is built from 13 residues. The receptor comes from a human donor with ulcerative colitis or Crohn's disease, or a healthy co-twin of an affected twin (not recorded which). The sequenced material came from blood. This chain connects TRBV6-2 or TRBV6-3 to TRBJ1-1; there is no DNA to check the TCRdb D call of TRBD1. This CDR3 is CASSYDRVPEAFF.